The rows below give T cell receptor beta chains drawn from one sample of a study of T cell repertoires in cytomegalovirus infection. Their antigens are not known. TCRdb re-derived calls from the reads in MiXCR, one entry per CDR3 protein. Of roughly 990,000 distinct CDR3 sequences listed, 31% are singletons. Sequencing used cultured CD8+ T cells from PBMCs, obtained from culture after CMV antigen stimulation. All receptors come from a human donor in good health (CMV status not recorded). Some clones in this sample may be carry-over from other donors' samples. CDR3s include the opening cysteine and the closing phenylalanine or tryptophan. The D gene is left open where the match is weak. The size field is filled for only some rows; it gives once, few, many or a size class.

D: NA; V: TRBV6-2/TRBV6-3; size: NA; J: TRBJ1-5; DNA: TGTGCCAGCAGTTGGGTTTTACAGCCCCAGCATTTT; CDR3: CASSWVLQPQHF
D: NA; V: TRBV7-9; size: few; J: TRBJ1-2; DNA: TGTGCCAGCACCACCCCCAGCCCTGGCTACACCTTC; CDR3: CASTTPSPGYTF
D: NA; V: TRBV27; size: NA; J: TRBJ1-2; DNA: TGTGCCAGCACCCCCGCGGGCAGCTATGGCTACACCTTC; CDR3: CASTPAGSYGYTF
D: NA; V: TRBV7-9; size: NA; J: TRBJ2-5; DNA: TGTGCCAGCAGCTCCTACGAGGGGGGCCAAGAGGCCCAGTACTTC; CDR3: CASSSYEGGQEAQYF
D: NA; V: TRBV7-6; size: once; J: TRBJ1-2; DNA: TGTGCCAGCAGCAGAACCGGGCCGAACTATGGCTTCACCTTC; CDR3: CASSRTGPNYGFTF
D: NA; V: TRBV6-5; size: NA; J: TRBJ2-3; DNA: TGTGCCAGCCGTTGGACGGGGGTTGCAGATACGCAGTATTTT; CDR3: CASRWTGVADTQYF
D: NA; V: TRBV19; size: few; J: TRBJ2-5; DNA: TGTGCCAGTACCTCTCTGGGCCAAGAGACCCAGTACTTC; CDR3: CASTSLGQETQYF
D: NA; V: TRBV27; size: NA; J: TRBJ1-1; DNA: TGTGCCAGCAGTTTCGGGGGGATCCCTATACTCTCTGAAGCTTTCTTT; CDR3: CASSFGGIPILSEAFF
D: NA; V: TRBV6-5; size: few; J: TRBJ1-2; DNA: TGTGCCAGCAGTTACTTACAAGGGGGAGACTATGGCTACACCTTC; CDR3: CASSYLQGGDYGYTF
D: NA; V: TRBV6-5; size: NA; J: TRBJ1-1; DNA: TGTGCCAGCAGCCTCTTCCCTCAGACCCCCGTCTTGTATGAGTTCATGAACACTGAAGCTTTCTTT; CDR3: CASSLFPQTPVLYEFMNTEAFF